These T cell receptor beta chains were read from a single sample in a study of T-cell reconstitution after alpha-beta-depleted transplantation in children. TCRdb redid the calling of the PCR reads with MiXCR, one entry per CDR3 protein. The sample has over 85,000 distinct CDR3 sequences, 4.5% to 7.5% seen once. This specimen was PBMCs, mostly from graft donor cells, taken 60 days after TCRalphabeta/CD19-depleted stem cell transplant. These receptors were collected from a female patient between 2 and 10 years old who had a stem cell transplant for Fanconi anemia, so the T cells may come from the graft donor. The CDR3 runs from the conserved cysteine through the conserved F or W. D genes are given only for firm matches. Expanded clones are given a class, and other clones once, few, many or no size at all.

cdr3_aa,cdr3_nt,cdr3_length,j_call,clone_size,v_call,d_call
CSAHRLSYEQYF,TGCAGTGCTCACCGACTCTCCTACGAGCAGTACTTC,12,TRBJ2-7,many,TRBV20-1,-
CASSLQLAGGNEQFF,TGCGCCAGCAGCTTACAACTAGCGGGAGGCAATGAGCAGTTCTTC,15,TRBJ2-1,many,TRBV5-1,TRBD2
CASSLGPGSHNEQFF,TGCGCCAGCAGCCTGGGTCCGGGGTCCCACAATGAGCAGTTCTTC,15,TRBJ2-1,many,TRBV5-1,-
CASSRTQGDGYTF,TGTGCCAGCAGCCGGACCCAGGGGGATGGCTACACCTTC,13,TRBJ1-2,-,TRBV12-3/TRBV12-4,TRBD1
CASSLPGRLGNEQYF,TGTGCCAGCAGCCTCCCCGGGAGGCTTGGGAACGAGCAGTACTTC,15,TRBJ2-7,many,TRBV3-1,TRBD2
CASSLASGPAYNERFF,TGTGCCAGCAGCTTGGCTAGCGGGCCCGCCTACAATGAGCGGTTCTTC,16,TRBJ2-1,-,TRBV5-4,TRBD2
CASSLGGGGDNEQFF,TGTGCCAGCAGCTTAGGAGGGGGGGGGGACAATGAGCAGTTCTTC,15,TRBJ2-1,-,TRBV7-6,-
CASSSFVNTEAFF,TGTGCCAGCAGCTCATTTGTGAACACTGAAGCTTTCTTT,13,TRBJ1-1,many,TRBV7-3,-
CSARDEGGNTEAFF,TGCAGTGCTAGAGATGAGGGGGGGAACACTGAAGCTTTCTTT,14,TRBJ1-1,few,TRBV20-1,-
CSAGTGSTDTQYF,TGCAGTGCGGGGACTGGAAGCACAGATACGCAGTATTTT,13,TRBJ2-3,few,TRBV20-1,-
CSVIQGVYGYTF,TGCAGCGTTATACAAGGGGTCTATGGCTACACCTTC,12,TRBJ1-2,few,TRBV29-1,-
CASSYPAVREQYF,TGTGCCAGCAGTTACCCCGCGGTCCGCGAGCAGTACTTC,13,TRBJ2-7,few,TRBV6-6,-
CSASRGQGNRGYTF,TGCAGTGCTAGCAGGGGACAGGGGAATCGCGGCTACACCTTC,14,TRBJ1-2,few,TRBV20-1,TRBD1